This T cell receptor beta chain is drawn from a study of response to subunit inactivated influenza vaccine. General study findings and limits: Researchers suggested that each seasonal influenza vaccination recruits few new T cells.

This clonotype was seen more than once but under ten times. Its antigen is still unknown. TCRdb recomputed calls from the RT-PCR reads with MiXCR, one row per CDR3 protein. Of around 570,000 distinct CDR3 sequences in the sample, 6.5% to 8% were seen once. The CDR3 is made up of 17 amino acids. The sequencing used PBMCs from blood, collected less than 30 months after vaccination. The clonotype originates from a man aged 45-69 years who received an inactivated influenza vaccine. The chain joins TRBV21-1 to TRBJ1-1; the table gives TRBD1 as D, unverified against the DNA. TRBV21-1 is an annotated pseudogene. CDR3 coding DNA: TGTGCCAGCAGCAAAGGTTTGACAGGGGGCCTGCGGACTGAAGCTTTCTTT. As protein: CASSKGLTGGLRTEAFF.